The entry below gives a single T cell receptor (beta chain) sequence along with its context. Its binding antigen is unknown. Base qualities are not provided; no much larger clone lies one nucleotide away. Each collaborating institution followed its own protocols to collect whole blood in K2EDTA tubes. For TCRbeta analysis, collaborators shipped samples as frozen whole blood, isolated PBMCs, or DNA extracted from either of those sample types. The CDR3 sequence holds 15 residues, the cysteine and phenylalanine included. Only the CDR3 DNA is retained, 45 bases long and in frame from the first base. V lost 8 bases and J lost 3 bases, and the count of bases not matched to a germline gene is 6. For CDR1 and CDR2, the germline V gene (reference sequence) lists LGHDT and YNNKEL. This entry is derived from a study of blood T cell repertoires in COVID-19 (TCRdb year 2020). Concerning the study at large: Samples from collaborators originated in the United States, Italy and Spain and spanned both the acute and convalescent phases of COVID-19. The material from the prospective study consisted of cDNA or gDNA derived from T cells, B-cell-depleted T cells, or PBMCs. Subjects who had been exposed to COVID-19, were actively infected with it, or had recovered from it provided the deeply sampled blood TCRbeta repertoires that made up the dataset. A freely available public database, intended as a resource for researchers studying the immune response to SARS-CoV-2, is where the repertoires were released. The samples were drawn from two sources: the first 160 participants of the ongoing ImmuneRACE study, and 950 to 1,500 subjects contributed by 6 global collaborators. A de-identified subject ID, COVID-19 status, age in years and sex were almost always included in the sample metadata. HLA class I and class II types, where available, came from metadata supplied by the sample provider rather than from assay-based typing.

TCRbeta CDR3 regions were amplified from genomic DNA by means of the immunoSEQ Assay, a bias-controlled multiplex PCR. Turning to the authors' computational methods: Within the assay, amplification of reference gene primers was used to estimate how many nucleated cells each sample contained. To quantify the absolute abundance of each unique TCRbeta CDR3 rearrangement, sequence reads were collapsed and filtered. For each sample, productive Simpson clonality was calculated by taking the square root of Simpson's diversity index across productive rearrangements. TCRdb limited this immuneACCESS table to in-frame rearrangements with V and J called. A share of clones is missing; checked studies link under half to unresolved V genes, and the rest is unexplained. V and J calls and clone size come straight from that table; D and trimming were deduced from the DNA. The sample data list 90,000 to 100,000 clones, and 90% of these were observed just once. The ten top clones hold 4% to 6% of the sample.

What the study reported, not specific to this receptor: The amount of clinical and demographic metadata varied by source and participant and was provided uncurated.

This sequence uses TRBV3-1 (or the pseudogene TRBV3-2) and TRBJ2-1; 11 junctional bases match TRBD2. The sequence was obtained from a man between 45 and 60 years old with acute or convalescent COVID-19. Sample: peripheral blood. The CDR3 here reads CASSLAGGRYNEQFF. The DNA sequence reads TGTGCCAGCTCCCTAGCGGGAGGACGCTACAATGAGCAGTTCTTC.